A single T cell receptor beta chain is shown here with its context. Its antigen is as yet unknown. The record originates from a study of blood T cells in healthy people across ages. Study-wide findings and caveats: Roughly linear declines in TCR beta diversity per million T cells occurred with age. In long-lived donors, naive CD4+ cell counts and diversity exceeded those of aged donors.

A second PCR of 7 to 11 cycles used a sample-barcoded 5' primer and a J-beta primer mix. MiXCR, applied by TCRdb to the 5' RACE reads, yields one record per CDR3 protein. The repertoire holds 700,000 to 1,000,000 distinct CDR3 sequences, with about 42% as singletons. The sample taken for sequencing was blood. The TCR originated in a man between 60 and 75 years old in good health.

Here the CDR3 DNA reads TGCGCCAGCAGCCAAGACCTGGGACAGATCCTCTACGAGCAGTACTTC. Residues: CASSQDLGQILYEQYF. V gene TRBV4-3 combines with J gene TRBJ2-4, with 7 bases aligning to TRBD1. The DNA end is more similar to TRBJ2-7, so the J call may be wrong. Germline V CDR1 and CDR2: LGHNA, YSLEER. The CDR3 covers 16 residues.